Listed below are T cell receptor beta chains from one sample, sequenced in a study of blood T cell repertoires in COVID-19. Produced via immunoSEQ multiplex PCR; TCRdb's table is partial and in-frame only. The table has about 91,000 clones, about 76% seen once; the top ten hold approximately 10%. The specimen was peripheral blood. These receptors originate from a woman over 75 with acute or convalescent COVID-19. Each CDR3 is given with its conserved first and last residue. The order of the fields is D gene, clone size, V gene, J gene, CDR3 protein, CDR3 DNA. D genes are given only for firm matches. Not every row has a clone size; where given, it reads once, few, many or a size class.

>TRBD1|-|TRBV18|TRBJ1-5
CASSASGTGGYQPQHF
TGTGCCAGCTCAGCATCCGGGACAGGGGGCTATCAGCCCCAGCATTTT
>-|-|TRBV19|TRBJ1-1
CASSMVPGGTEAFF
TGTGCCAGTAGTATGGTACCGGGGGGCACTGAAGCTTTCTTT
>TRBD1|-|TRBV2|TRBJ1-2
CASNPGQGLYGYTF
TGTGCCAGCAACCCCGGACAGGGCCTCTATGGCTACACCTTC
>-|-|TRBV7-2|TRBJ2-1
CASSLPLLVLSHNEQFF
TGTGCCAGCAGCTTACCCTTACTAGTCCTCTCCCACAATGAGCAGTTCTTC
>TRBD2|-|TRBV6-1|TRBJ2-3
CASSEGGTSGSGTDTQYF
TGTGCCAGCAGTGAAGGCGGGACTAGCGGGAGCGGCACAGATACGCAGTATTTT
>TRBD1|-|TRBV18|TRBJ1-5
CASSPQGVSNQPQHF
TGTGCCAGCTCACCCCAGGGGGTGAGCAATCAGCCCCAGCATTTT
>-|-|TRBV19|TRBJ1-5
CASSKITGSSNQPQHF
TGTGCCAGTAGTAAAATCACAGGGTCCAGCAATCAGCCCCAGCATTTT
>TRBD2|once|TRBV7-9|TRBJ2-7
CASSKTSGVHEQYF
TGTGCCAGCAGCAAGACTAGCGGGGTACACGAGCAGTACTTC
>-|few|TRBV2|TRBJ2-1
CASSEDRGLQFF
TGTGCCAGCAGTGAAGATCGGGGATTGCAGTTCTTC
>-|-|TRBV5-8|TRBJ1-4
CASSLTGPEKLFF
TGTGCCAGCAGCTTGACAGGGCCTGAAAAACTGTTTTTT
>-|-|TRBV18|TRBJ1-1
CASSPPEPLRAFF
TGTGCCAGCTCACCACCTGAGCCCCTGAGGGCTTTCTTT
>-|-|TRBV5-4|TRBJ1-1
CASSSPRQMNTEAFF
TGTGCCAGCAGCTCCCCTAGACAGATGAACACTGAAGCTTTCTTT
>TRBD1|-|TRBV7-2|TRBJ1-2
CASSHRGRGGYTF
TGTGCCAGCAGCCACAGGGGGCGCGGTGGCTACACCTTC
>-|few|TRBV28|TRBJ1-5
CASSPIPAGWNQPQHF
TGTGCCAGCAGTCCCATCCCCGCGGGTTGGAATCAGCCCCAGCATTTT
>TRBD1|once|TRBV7-6|TRBJ1-3
CASSLEQGISSGNTIYF
TGTGCCAGCAGCTTAGAACAGGGGATTTCCTCCGGAAACACCATATATTTT
>-|-|TRBV7-2|TRBJ2-5
CASSLEFQETQYF
TGTGCCAGCAGCCTGGAGTTCCAAGAGACCCAGTACTTC
>-|-|TRBV6-5|TRBJ2-7
CASSYSQGYEQYF
TGTGCCAGCAGTTACTCACAGGGCTACGAGCAGTACTTC
>TRBD2|-|TRBV29-1|TRBJ2-3
CSVGLAGLLVDTQYF
TGCAGCGTTGGACTAGCGGGCCTCCTGGTAGATACGCAGTATTTT
>TRBD2|-|TRBV27|TRBJ2-7
CASRAPGLPALEQYF
TGTGCCAGCCGTGCCCCGGGACTACCCGCCCTCGAGCAGTACTTC
>-|-|TRBV5-4|TRBJ2-1
CASSLGLQLGSNEQFF
TGTGCCAGCAGCTTAGGACTCCAATTGGGATCGAATGAGCAGTTCTTC
>TRBD2|-|TRBV19|TRBJ2-5
CASMSLAGGQETQYF
TGTGCCAGTATGAGCCTAGCGGGGGGCCAAGAGACCCAGTACTTC
>-|once|TRBV27|TRBJ2-7
CASSTLTSRVYEQYF
TGTGCCAGCAGTACCCTGACTAGTAGGGTGTACGAGCAGTACTTC
>TRBD2|few|TRBV30|TRBJ2-3
CAWSRGGRRADTQYF
TGTGCCTGGAGTAGAGGCGGGAGGAGGGCAGATACGCAGTATTTT
>-|-|TRBV30|TRBJ1-4
CAWSRSSVGLGEKLFF
TGTGCCTGGAGTCGTAGTTCGGTCGGGTTGGGTGAAAAACTGTTTTTT
>TRBD2|-|TRBV9|TRBJ2-1
CASSVDRRGVNEQFF
TGTGCCAGCAGCGTAGATAGACGGGGGGTCAATGAGCAGTTCTTC
>TRBD1|many|TRBV19|TRBJ2-7
CASSGQALFSYEQYF
TGTGCCAGTAGCGGACAGGCACTTTTCTCCTACGAGCAGTACTTC
>-|-|TRBV9|TRBJ1-2
CASSAFGVAGYTF
TGTGCCAGCAGCGCCTTCGGGGTTGCTGGCTACACCTTC
>-|-|TRBV6-4|TRBJ1-6
CASSTGSYNSPLHF
TGTGCCAGCAGTACGGGTTCCTATAATTCACCCCTCCACTTT
>TRBD1|few|TRBV7-9|TRBJ1-5
CASSTGTVSNQPQHF
TGTGCCAGCAGCACTGGGACAGTTAGCAATCAGCCCCAGCATTTT
>TRBD1|-|TRBV19|TRBJ2-5
CASSQGQVGTQYF
TGTGCCAGTAGCCAGGGACAGGTGGGGACCCAGTACTTC
>TRBD2|-|TRBV5-1|TRBJ2-7
CASSPVAGGTSEQYF
TGCGCCAGCAGCCCGGTAGCGGGAGGGACGAGCGAGCAGTACTTC
>TRBD1|once|TRBV2|TRBJ1-5
CASSLQGYNQPQHF
TGTGCCAGCAGCCTACAGGGGTACAATCAGCCCCAGCATTTT
>TRBD2|-|TRBV5-1|TRBJ2-3
CASSLALAGGSDPDTQYF
TGCGCCAGCAGCTTGGCCCTAGCGGGGGGCTCAGATCCAGATACGCAGTATTTT
>TRBD1|-|TRBV9|TRBJ2-1
CASSVTGGPFNEQFF
TGTGCCAGCAGCGTAACAGGGGGCCCCTTTAATGAGCAGTTCTTC
>TRBD1|-|TRBV19|TRBJ2-7
CASRDPGQGAEEQYF
TGTGCCAGTAGAGACCCGGGACAGGGGGCGGAGGAGCAGTACTTC
>TRBD1|-|TRBV5-1|TRBJ1-2
CASSLEGANYGYTF
TGCGCCAGCAGCTTGGAGGGGGCAAACTATGGCTACACCTTC
>-|-|TRBV7-9|TRBJ1-1
CASSLREGRTEAFF
TGTGCCAGCAGCCTAAGGGAGGGTCGGACTGAAGCTTTCTTT
>-|-|TRBV2|TRBJ1-1
CALGQSTEAFF
TGTGCCTTGGGGCAGTCCACTGAAGCTTTCTTT
>-|-|TRBV19|TRBJ2-5
CASSITQDQETQYF
TGTGCCAGTAGTATTACGCAGGACCAAGAGACCCAGTACTTC
>-|-|TRBV6-2/TRBV6-3|TRBJ1-2
CASSYSTVPYGYTF
TGTGCCAGCAGTTACTCGACAGTACCCTATGGCTACACCTTC
>TRBD2|-|TRBV7-2|TRBJ2-2
CASRSGTSSTGELFF
TGTGCCAGCAGATCCGGGACTAGCTCGACCGGGGAGCTGTTTTTT
>-|-|TRBV28|TRBJ1-2
CASVKSRFNGYTF
TGTGCCAGCGTCAAAAGCCGCTTCAATGGCTACACCTTC
>-|-|TRBV21-1|TRBJ2-4
CASSPRGGPLAKNIQYF
TGTGCCAGCAGCCCCCGGGGAGGTCCTTTAGCCAAAAACATTCAGTACTTC
>TRBD1|many|TRBV7-9|TRBJ2-7
CASSQTGVALYEQYF
TGTGCCAGCAGCCAAACAGGGGTGGCCCTCTACGAGCAGTACTTC
>TRBD1|-|TRBV6-2/TRBV6-3|TRBJ1-1
CASSYSYRGFF
TGTGCCAGCAGTTACTCCTACAGGGGCTTCTTT
>TRBD1|-|TRBV5-1|TRBJ1-2
CASSPTGNYGYTF
TGCGCCAGCAGCCCGACAGGGAACTATGGCTACACCTTC
>TRBD1|-|TRBV7-6|TRBJ1-2
CASSLGDRVNYGYTF
TGTGCCAGCAGCTTAGGGGACAGGGTTAACTATGGCTACACCTTC
>-|-|TRBV6-1|TRBJ1-5
CASSGFSQVVNQPQHF
TGTGCCAGCAGTGGTTTTAGTCAGGTGGTAAATCAGCCCCAGCATTTT
>TRBD1|-|TRBV6-6|TRBJ1-4
CATGGQSNEKLFF
TGTGCCACCGGGGGACAGTCTAATGAAAAACTGTTTTTT
>-|many|TRBV5-6|TRBJ2-1
CASSLGTVLYNEQFF
TGTGCCAGCAGCTTGGGGACAGTATTATACAATGAGCAGTTCTTC
>-|few|TRBV3-1/TRBV3-2|TRBJ1-5
CASSQGGGHRNQPQHF
TGTGCCAGCAGCCAAGGAGGGGGTCACAGGAATCAGCCCCAGCATTTT
>TRBD2|-|TRBV30|TRBJ2-7
CAWSFGGSLVSEQYF
TGTGCCTGGAGCTTCGGCGGGAGTCTAGTTTCCGAGCAGTACTTC
>-|-|TRBV4-1|TRBJ2-3
CASSQDWSSDTQYF
TGCGCCAGCAGCCAAGATTGGAGCTCAGATACGCAGTATTTT
>-|few|TRBV18|TRBJ1-6
CASSPTGFQGSSPLHF
TGTGCCAGCTCCCCGACTGGCTTTCAGGGTTCCTCACCCCTCCACTTT
>TRBD1|once|TRBV7-2|TRBJ1-5
CASSLGGGTGKQPQHF
TGTGCCAGCAGCTTAGGGGGAGGGACAGGGAAACAGCCCCAGCATTTT